The 27 T cell receptor beta chains in this list originate from one sample, sequenced in a study of CD8+ T cells in alopecia areata. In each case, RNA was isolated and then reverse transcribed into cDNA as the sequencing template. The assay was immunoSEQ multiplex PCR, and TCRdb's table has in-frame clones only and misses some. The sample lists about 210,000 clones, roughly two fifths occurring once. Described treatment: oral pan-JAK inhibitor, 5-10 mg twice daily. Specimen: CD4+ T cells sorted from blood, collected at roughly week 30, from a patient treated with tofacitinib. The receptors stem from a human donor with alopecia areata.

In the case of this clone: At one of its ends the junction is not consistent with the germline gene, which may arise from a read error. This chain joins TRBV6-6 and TRBJ2-4; D ambiguous. Germline lookup yields CDR1 MNHNY and CDR2 SVGAGI (reference sequence). The CDR3 is 15 residues long. DNA for the CDR3: TGTGCCAGCAGTGACTCCCAGATAGCCAAAAACATTCAGTACTTC. Its translation is CASSDSQIAKNIQYF.

This sequence joins TRBV27 and TRBJ1-1, with a weak D call TRBD1 (5 bases). Trimming stripped 5 bases from V and 0 bases from J, with 13 bases between. Per germline, CDR1 MNHEY and CDR2 SMNVEV (reference sequence). CDR3 length: 15 residues. CDR3 bases: TGTGCCAGCAGTCCCGCGGGACCCATGAACACTGAAGCTTTCTTT. Encoded protein: CASSPAGPMNTEAFF.

This chain links TRBV29-1 with TRBJ2-7; D uncertain. CDR1 and CDR2 (germline): SQVTM, ANQGSEA. The V end lost 8 bases, the J end lost 5 bases, and 16 bases lay between the germline ends. This CDR3 spans 12 amino acids. The CDR3 nucleotides read TGCAGCTCTACAACCCAGTGGAACGAGCAGTACTTC. It yields the protein CSSTTQWNEQYF.

The rearrangement uses TRBV18 and TRBJ1-2; 8 positions agree with TRBD1. V was clipped by 5 bases and J by 4 bases; unmatched bases: 9. The CDR3 totals 15 residues. Looked up from germline, CDR1 is KGHSH and CDR2 is LQKENI. CDR3 loop: CASSSGQGATYGYTF. The CDR3 nucleotides are TGTGCCAGCTCATCAGGACAGGGTGCGACCTATGGCTACACCTTC.

V and J are TRBV6-1 and TRBJ1-1; the D is unclear. Germline V gene data show CDR1 as MNHNS and CDR2 as SASEGT. This CDR3 comprises 16 residues. Between the trimmed V and J ends, which lost 2 bases and 1 base, there was a span of 14 bases. The CDR3 loop is CASSERWARANTEAFF. In DNA, the CDR3 is TGTGCCAGCAGTGAAAGGTGGGCAAGGGCGAACACTGAAGCTTTCTTT.

This clone showed up just a few times. The CDR3: CASGTGYGYTF. The CDR3 DNA reads TGTGCCAGCGGGACAGGATATGGCTACACCTTC. The rearrangement joins TRBV30 to TRBJ1-2; 8 bases are a match to TRBD1. The trim removed 8 bases at V and 5 bases at J, leaving 4 bases unmatched. The CDR3 length is 11 residues. Per germline, CDR1 GTSNPN and CDR2 SVGIG (reference sequence).

A few counts support this clone. V and J are TRBV19 and TRBJ2-3, with a tentative D call TRBD2 (5 bases). V lost 6 bases, J lost 2 bases, and 18 bases lay in between. The V gene's germline CDR1 is LNHDA and CDR2 SQIVND (reference sequence). The CDR3 has 16 amino acids. The CDR3 bases are TGTGCCAGTAGATCAACGTCCAGCGGCCCCACAGATACGCAGTATTTT. It translates to CASRSTSSGPTDTQYF.

The CDR3 is CASSLGDRASNEQYF. CDR3 DNA: TGCGCCAGCAGCTTGGGGGACAGGGCTTCAAACGAGCAGTACTTC. This chain joins TRBV5-1 and TRBJ2-7; TRBD1 matches at 9 bases. Germline V CDR1 and CDR2: SGHRS, YFSETQ. The V and J ends lost 0 bases and 5 bases, in that order; junction bases with no gene match: 6. The CDR3 extends over 15 amino acids.

The CDR3 protein is CASSPYPSRETQYF. The CDR3 coding sequence is TGTGCCAGCAGTCCTTACCCGAGTAGAGAGACCCAGTACTTC. The chain employs TRBV7-9 and TRBJ2-5; D not resolved. This CDR3 comprises 14 residues. V lost 6 bases, J lost 4 bases, and 15 bases lay in between. Germline V CDR1 and CDR2: SEHNR, FQNEAQ (reference sequence). Full variable domain (rest looked up from reference TRBV7-9 and TRBJ2-5): DTGVSQNPRHKITKRGQNVTFRCDPISEHNRLYWYRQTLGQGPEFLTYFQNEAQLEKSRLLSDRFSAERPKGSFSTLEIQRTEQGDSAMYLCASSPYPSRETQYFGPGTRLLVL.

This clone has more than one count but fewer than ten. The V gene is TRBV4-1, the J gene TRBJ1-3; D perhaps matches TRBD1 (5 bases). This CDR3 region has 16 residues. Per germline, CDR1 MGHRA and CDR2 YSYEKL. V was clipped by 4 bases and J by 0 bases, with 13 bases between them. The CDR3, as DNA: TGCGCCAGCAGCCGCCGGGGACCGACCTCTGGAAACACCATATATTTT. This translates into CASSRRGPTSGNTIYF.

The chain uses TRBV30 and TRBJ1-1; no clear D gene. The V and J ends lost 5 bases and 6 bases respectively, with 16 bases between them. The CDR3 length is 13 residues. Germline loops: CDR1 GTSNPN, CDR2 SVGIG (reference sequence). The CDR3 sequence is CAWCCIRWPEAFF. The CDR3 nucleotides are TGTGCCTGGTGTTGCATCAGGTGGCCTGAAGCTTTCTTT. The full variable domain, in which reference TRBV30 and TRBJ1-1 provide the parts outside the CDR3, is SQTIHQWPATLVQPVGSPLSLECTVEGTSNPNLYWYRQAAGRGLQLLFYSVGIGQISSEVPQNLSASRPQDRQFILSSKKLLLSDSGFYLCAWCCIRWPEAFFGQGTRLTVV.

Comments on this clone: One base away lies a much larger clone, so this may be a sequencing read error. This chain connects TRBV5-1 to TRBJ2-7, with D maybe TRBD2 (5 bases). The germline CDR1 and CDR2 sequences are SGHRS and YFSETQ. This CDR3 comprises 15 residues. Trimming stripped 4 bases from V and 2 bases from J, with 16 bases between. The CDR3 protein is CASSPIGDGAYEQYF. The CDR3 bases are TGCGCCAGCAGCCCAATTGGAGACGGGGCCTACGAGCAGTACTTC.

This clone has a handful of counts. This chain connects TRBV6-6 to TRBJ1-1; D is possibly TRBD1 (5 bases). V was pared by 6 bases and J by 5 bases, with 10 bases between. Germline lookup yields CDR1 MNHNY and CDR2 SVGAGI (reference sequence). CDR3 size: 12 residues. The CDR3 here is CASRRGDTEAFF. The CDR3 bases are TGTGCCAGCAGGCGGGGGGATACTGAAGCTTTCTTT.

This chain connects TRBV29-1 to TRBJ1-1; unclear D gene. The CDR3 is made up of 13 amino acids. Germline V CDR1 and CDR2: SQVTM, ANQGSEA. V was trimmed by 3 bases and J by 0 bases, leaving 8 bases between them. CDR3 DNA: TGCAGCGTTGAGATGAATATGAACACTGAAGCTTTCTTT. This sequence encodes CSVEMNMNTEAFF.

V gene TRBV29-1 combines with J gene TRBJ1-4, with D unclear. From germline, CDR1 is SQVTM and CDR2 ANQGSEA. There are 12 residues in the CDR3. The ends were cut back, 4 bases at V and 10 bases at J, with 13 bases in the middle. The CDR3 coding sequence is TGCAGCGTTGGCCTCCCGGAGGGAAAACTGTTTTTT. This gives the protein CSVGLPEGKLFF.

This chain uses TRBV27 with TRBJ1-2; 7 bases fit TRBD1. The CDR3 loop spans 14 amino acids. Germline V gene data show CDR1 as MNHEY and CDR2 as SMNVEV (reference sequence). Losses at the gene ends were 10 bases for V and 3 bases for J; bases not matched to a gene: 11. The CDR3 region is CATSTRTGDYGYTF. The CDR3 region has the DNA TGTGCCACCTCAACCCGTACAGGGGACTATGGCTACACCTTC.

In this sample, this clone turned up a few times. V and J are TRBV7-9 and TRBJ1-5; D unresolved. V was clipped by 1 base and J by 2 bases, with 9 bases between them. CDR3 size: 15 residues. Germline loops: CDR1 SEHNR, CDR2 FQNEAQ (reference sequence). The CDR3 bases are TGTGCCAGCAGCTTAGGGTACGGGGGCAATCAGCCCCAGCATTTT. Its translation is CASSLGYGGNQPQHF. Complete variable domain (other parts from reference TRBV7-9 and TRBJ1-5): DTGVSQNPRHKITKRGQNVTFRCDPISEHNRLYWYRQTLGQGPEFLTYFQNEAQLEKSRLLSDRFSAERPKGSFSTLEIQRTEQGDSAMYLCASSLGYGGNQPQHFGDGTRLSIL.

The chain links TRBV29-1 to TRBJ2-5; D perhaps matches TRBD2 (5 bases). The CDR3 runs to 15 residues. In germline, CDR1 is SQVTM, CDR2 ANQGSEA. V lost 4 bases, J lost 5 bases, and 20 bases lay in between. The CDR3 loop reads CSVVVSPGRLETQYF. The CDR3 coding sequence is TGCAGCGTTGTTGTAAGTCCGGGAAGGCTGGAGACCCAGTACTTC.

The CDR3 nucleotides read TGCAGTGCATTGACAGGGGGCGGCTACACCTTC. Translating gives CSALTGGGYTF. V is TRBV20-1 and J is TRBJ1-2; 10 nucleotides line up with TRBD1. The CDR3 sequence is 11 residues long. Per the germline V gene, CDR1 is DFQATT and CDR2 is SNEGSKA (reference sequence). Trimming at V came to 6 bases and at J to 8 bases, leaving 3 bases not matched to a gene.

The V and J genes are TRBV29-1 and TRBJ2-1; TRBD2 agrees at 13 bases. CDR3 length: 16 amino acids. Germline loops: CDR1 SQVTM, CDR2 ANQGSEA. Unmatched junction bases numbered 11, after V lost 3 bases and J lost 9 bases. The CDR3 DNA reads TGCAGCGTTGAGAGGACTAGCGGGGGCTCCGGTGGTGAGCAGTTCTTC. Its translation: CSVERTSGGSGGEQFF.

The rearrangement uses TRBV14 and TRBJ2-7, with 9 bases that match TRBD1. The CDR3 has 14 residues. Trimming took 4 bases from V and 6 from J; bases not matched to a gene: 7. Germline CDR1 is SGHDN and CDR2 is FVKESK. The CDR3 is CASSLGQGSIEQYF. In DNA, the CDR3 is TGTGCCAGCAGCCTGGGACAGGGATCCATCGAGCAGTACTTC. Filled out from reference TRBV14 and TRBJ2-7, the complete variable domain reads EAGVTQFPSHSVIEKGQTVTLRCDPISGHDNLYWYRRVMGKEIKFLLHFVKESKQDESGMPNNRFLAERTGGTYSTLKVQPAELEDSGVYFCASSLGQGSIEQYFGPGTRLTVT.

The chain combines TRBV30 with TRBJ1-2; D is unresolved. Trimming left V 3 bases short and J 0 bases short, with 11 bases between. This CDR3 contains 14 residues. The germline CDR1 and CDR2 sequences are GTSNPN and SVGIG (reference sequence). CDR3 coding DNA: TGTGCCTGGAGCAGGCCCCTAGCTAACTATGGCTACACCTTC. Translation: CAWSRPLANYGYTF.

There are a few counts of this clone. Different DNA sequences within this sample yield the same CDR3. The chain combines TRBV27 with TRBJ2-5, with D maybe TRBD1 (5 bases). Germline V gives CDR1 MNHEY, CDR2 SMNVEV (reference sequence). There are 12 residues in the CDR3. V lost 5 bases, J lost 3 bases, and 7 bases lay in between. This CDR3 is CASSGREETQYF. DNA of the CDR3: TGTGCCAGCAGTGGCAGGGAAGAGACCCAGTACTTC.

The chain carries TRBV29-1 and TRBJ2-1, with 11 bases lining up with TRBD2. The V segment lost 7 bases and the J segment 6 bases; nucleotides outside the gene matches: 5. CDR1 is SQVTM and CDR2 is ANQGSEA in the germline V gene. The CDR3 covers 13 residues. The CDR3 loop is CSAPGLAANEQFF. CDR3 nucleotide sequence: TGCAGCGCACCGGGACTAGCGGCCAATGAGCAGTTCTTC.

This clone was counted only a few times. This chain links TRBV28 with TRBJ2-3; 9 bases match TRBD1. Germline lookup yields CDR1 MDHEN and CDR2 SYDVKM. Trimming at V came to 6 bases and at J to 8 bases, leaving 6 bases not matched to a gene. CDR3 length equals 13 residues. CDR3 coding DNA: TGTGCCAGCAGCACAGGGGGCGTAGCTACGCAGTATTTT. Translating it yields CASSTGGVATQYF.

This chain links TRBV4-1 with TRBJ2-7; 13 bases agree with TRBD2. Germline CDR1 reads MGHRA; CDR2 reads YSYEKL. V shed 6 bases and J 6 bases; nucleotides not matched to a gene: 2. The CDR3 totals 13 residues. This CDR3 is CASRLAGGSEQYF. The CDR3 region has the DNA TGCGCCAGCAGACTAGCGGGAGGGAGCGAGCAGTACTTC.

Only a few counts were recorded for this clone. The V and J genes are TRBV7-8 and TRBJ1-6; perhaps TRBD1 as D (5 bases). The CDR3 consists of 14 residues. Germline-derived CDR1 and CDR2 are SGHVS and FQNEAQ. The ends were cut back, 6 bases at V and 6 bases at J, with 12 bases in the middle. The CDR3, as DNA: TGTGCCAGCAGGATGAGTGGGGGTAATTCACCCCTCCACTTT. This encodes CASRMSGGNSPLHF.